Listed below are T cell receptor beta chains from one sample, sequenced in a study of CD8 T cells in ankylosing spondylitis. Each CDR3 protein gets one entry after TCRdb re-called the 5' RACE reads with MiXCR. Among a few hundred thousand distinct CDR3 sequences listed, 11% were seen once. The specimen sequenced was blood, either unsorted or a sorted T cell fraction (not recorded which). The receptors stem from a female donor with ankylosing spondylitis or in good health (not recorded which). Both conserved end residues are part of each CDR3. A D gene is named only where the DNA matches it firmly. A clone size is listed for some rows: how often the clone was seen (once, few, many), or a class if it is expanded.

TRBV12-3/TRBV12-4	TRBJ1-5	.	many	CASSVQGGPQHF	TGTGCCAGCAGTGTACAGGGTGGGCCCCAGCATTTT
TRBV29-1	TRBJ2-1	TRBD1	many	CSVDLVGQGGNEQFF	TGCAGCGTTGATTTGGTGGGACAGGGGGGCAATGAGCAGTTCTTC
TRBV20-1	TRBJ2-1	TRBD2	many	CSARDILTSGGPNEQFF	TGCAGTGCTAGAGATATACTTACTAGCGGGGGGCCCAATGAGCAGTTCTTC
TRBV5-1	TRBJ2-5	.	many	CASGGRYQETQYF	TGCGCCAGTGGTGGACGGTACCAAGAGACCCAGTACTTC
TRBV5-4	TRBJ2-3	TRBD2	few	CASSSGLAGGIDTQYF	TGTGCCAGCAGCTCGGGACTAGCGGGGGGAATAGATACGCAGTATTTT
TRBV6-1	TRBJ2-7	.	few	CASSTGGLLITYEQYF	TGTGCCAGCAGTACCGGGGGATTGCTTATCACCTACGAGCAGTACTTC
TRBV5-6	TRBJ2-3	.	few	CASSLGAGGNTDTQYF	TGTGCCAGCAGCTTGGGGGCAGGGGGGAACACAGATACGCAGTATTTT
TRBV20-1	TRBJ2-1	TRBD2	many	CSAREISGGSYNEQFF	TGCAGTGCTAGAGAGATTAGCGGGGGGTCTTACAATGAGCAGTTCTTC
TRBV24-1	TRBJ2-1	.	.	CATAGGGGDEQFF	TGTGCCACCGCAGGGGGCGGGGGCGATGAGCAGTTCTTC
TRBV28	TRBJ2-4	.	many	CATWRGLEDKNIQYF	TGTGCCACCTGGCGGGGTTTGGAGGACAAAAACATTCAGTACTTC
TRBV7-2	TRBJ2-1	.	many	CASSLMIASNEQFF	TGTGCCAGCAGCTTAATGATAGCGAGCAATGAGCAGTTCTTC
TRBV12-3/TRBV12-4	TRBJ1-5	.	many	CASSLQANSNQPQHF	TGTGCCAGCAGTTTACAGGCGAATAGCAATCAGCCCCAGCATTTT
TRBV20-1	TRBJ2-7	TRBD1	once	CSSLTRQGTYEQYF	TGCAGTTCTCTCACCCGACAGGGGACATACGAGCAGTACTTC
TRBV19	TRBJ2-1	.	.	CASNPEGSYNEQFF	TGTGCCAGTAATCCTGAGGGCAGCTACAATGAGCAGTTCTTC
TRBV5-5	TRBJ2-3	TRBD2	many	CASSTLAGNTDTQYF	TGTGCCAGCAGCACCTTAGCGGGAAACACAGATACGCAGTATTTT
TRBV12-3/TRBV12-4	TRBJ2-7	.	many	CASSLRDFYEQYF	TGTGCCAGCAGTTTAAGGGACTTCTACGAGCAGTACTTC
TRBV20-1	TRBJ2-5	.	.	CSPIYRGGKETQYF	TGCAGTCCCATATACCGTGGGGGAAAAGAGACCCAGTACTTC
TRBV20-1	TRBJ2-5	.	many	CSASGRQETQYF	TGCAGTGCTAGTGGGAGACAAGAGACCCAGTACTTC
TRBV29-1	TRBJ2-7	TRBD2	many	CSVIRRGAYEQYF	TGCAGCGTTATTCGGCGGGGGGCCTACGAGCAGTACTTC
TRBV7-7	TRBJ1-1	TRBD1	.	CASSYHGQGNNTEAFF	TGTGCTAGCAGCTACCATGGACAGGGCAACAACACTGAAGCTTTCTTT
TRBV20-1	TRBJ2-1	TRBD1	many	CSATLTGGWNEQFF	TGCAGTGCAACCTTGACAGGGGGTTGGAATGAGCAGTTCTTC
TRBV20-1	TRBJ1-1	.	many	CSVQRVLNTEAFF	TGCAGTGTCCAAAGGGTTTTGAACACTGAAGCTTTCTTT
TRBV5-1	TRBJ2-1	.	.	CASSLEGAYNEQFF	TGCGCCAGCAGCTTGGAGGGGGCCTACAATGAGCAGTTCTTC
TRBV7-6	TRBJ2-7	.	many	CASSLGDTTYEQYF	TGTGCCAGCAGCTTAGGAGACACAACCTACGAGCAGTACTTC
TRBV6-2/TRBV6-3	TRBJ2-1	.	many	CASRGAGLNNEQFF	TGTGCCAGCAGGGGGGCGGGATTGAACAATGAGCAGTTCTTC
TRBV24-1	TRBJ2-7	.	few	CATSDRFSSYEQYF	TGTGCCACCAGTGACAGGTTCAGCTCCTACGAGCAGTACTTC
TRBV20-1	TRBJ1-2	TRBD1	.	CSASRQGYNYGYTF	TGCAGTGCTAGCCGACAGGGCTATAACTATGGCTACACCTTC
TRBV20-1	TRBJ2-3	TRBD2	many	CSASRLGAGVTDTQYF	TGCAGTGCTAGCCGGTTGGGAGCGGGGGTTACAGATACGCAGTATTTT
TRBV7-9	TRBJ2-7	.	.	CASSLVGGLDEQYF	TGTGCCAGCAGCTTAGTGGGGGGTCTCGACGAGCAGTACTTC
TRBV7-8	TRBJ2-7	.	.	CASSLAGRPYEQYF	TGTGCCAGCAGCTTAGCGGGGCGGCCCTACGAGCAGTACTTC
TRBV20-1	TRBJ2-5	.	.	CCAPLRLKEETQYF	TGCTGTGCTCCCCTCAGGTTAAAGGAGGAGACCCAGTACTTC
TRBV12-3/TRBV12-4	TRBJ2-1	TRBD2	many	CASSSKGLAADNEQFF	TGTGCCAGCAGCTCGAAAGGACTAGCGGCGGACAATGAGCAGTTCTTC
TRBV10-3	TRBJ1-1	.	many	CAIMGLGWSNTEAFF	TGTGCCATCATGGGACTCGGATGGTCGAACACTGAAGCTTTCTTT
TRBV10-3	TRBJ1-6	.	many	CAIRDRYNSPLHF	TGTGCCATCAGGGACAGATATAATTCACCCCTCCACTTT
TRBV12-3/TRBV12-4	TRBJ2-3	.	.	CASRLELGTDTQYF	TGTGCCAGCAGACTAGAGCTCGGCACAGATACGCAGTATTTT
TRBV6-1	TRBJ2-1	TRBD1	many	CASRRQGDNEQFF	TGTGCCAGCAGGCGACAGGGGGACAATGAGCAGTTCTTC
TRBV29-1	TRBJ2-1	TRBD2	.	CSVEGPGGLAGVAQFF	TGCAGCGTTGAAGGTCCTGGGGGACTAGCGGGAGTGGCGCAGTTCTTC